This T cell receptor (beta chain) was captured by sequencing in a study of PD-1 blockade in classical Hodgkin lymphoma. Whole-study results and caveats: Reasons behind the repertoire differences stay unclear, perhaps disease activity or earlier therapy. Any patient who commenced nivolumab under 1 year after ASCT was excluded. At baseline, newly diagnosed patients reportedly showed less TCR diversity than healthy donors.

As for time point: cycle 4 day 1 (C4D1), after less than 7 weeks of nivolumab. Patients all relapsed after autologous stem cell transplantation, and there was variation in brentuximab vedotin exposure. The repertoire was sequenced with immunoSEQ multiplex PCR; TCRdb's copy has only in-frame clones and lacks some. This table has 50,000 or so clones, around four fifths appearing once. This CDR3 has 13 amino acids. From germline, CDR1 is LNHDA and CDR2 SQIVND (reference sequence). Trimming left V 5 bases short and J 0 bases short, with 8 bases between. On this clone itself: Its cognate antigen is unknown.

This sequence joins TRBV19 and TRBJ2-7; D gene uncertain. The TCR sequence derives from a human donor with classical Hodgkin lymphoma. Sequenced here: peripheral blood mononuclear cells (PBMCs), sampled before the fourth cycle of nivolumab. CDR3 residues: CASSPGFSYEQYF. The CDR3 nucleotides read TGTGCCAGTAGTCCCGGGTTCTCCTACGAGCAGTACTTC.